The T cell receptor (beta chain) described here comes from a study of blood T cell repertoires in COVID-19. Study background: Sites across the United States, Italy and Spain contributed samples from acute and convalescent COVID-19. Nucleic acid was either cDNA or gDNA, and it came from T cells, B-cell-depleted T cells, or PBMCs.

Original processing notes: Scientists estimated how many nucleated cells there were by amplifying reference gene primers. Sequenced by immunoSEQ multiplex PCR; TCRdb stores in-frame clones only, minus some. V and J calls and clone size come straight from that table; D and trimming were deduced from the DNA. This sample yields 200,000 or so clones, of which roughly 86% are seen a single time; less than 3.5% belongs to the top ten. There are 13 residues in the CDR3. Looked up from germline, CDR1 is SGHTA and CDR2 is FQGNSA. Trimming took off 5 bases at V and 0 bases at J, with 5 bases between the two ends.

This TCR was recovered from a woman between 55 and 75 years old with acute or convalescent COVID-19. V usage is TRBV7-2 and J usage is TRBJ1-5; D not resolved. The sample taken for sequencing was peripheral blood. The CDR3 region has the DNA TGTGCCAGCAGCCCAAATAGCAATCAGCCCCAGCATTTT. Translation: CASSPNSNQPQHF.